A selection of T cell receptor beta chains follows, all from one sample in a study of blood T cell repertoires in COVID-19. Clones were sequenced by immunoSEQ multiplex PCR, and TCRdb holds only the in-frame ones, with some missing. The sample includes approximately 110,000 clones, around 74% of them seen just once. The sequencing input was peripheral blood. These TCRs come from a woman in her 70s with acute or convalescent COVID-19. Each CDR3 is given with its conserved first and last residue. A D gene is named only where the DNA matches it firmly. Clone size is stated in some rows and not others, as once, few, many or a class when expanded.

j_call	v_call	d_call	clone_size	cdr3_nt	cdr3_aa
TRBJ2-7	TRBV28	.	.	TGTGCCAACTCACCGGGCGGGGGCGGTGGCTACGAGCAGTACTTC	CANSPGGGGGYEQYF
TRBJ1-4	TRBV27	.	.	TGTGCCAGCAGTTTGAATAAACGCGGGGCCGCAACTAATGAAAAACTGTTTTTT	CASSLNKRGAATNEKLFF
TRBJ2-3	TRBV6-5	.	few	TGTGCCAGCACTGGGGGGGCTAGACTCACAGATACGCAGTATTTT	CASTGGARLTDTQYF
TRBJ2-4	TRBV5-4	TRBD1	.	TGTGCCAGCAGCTTGGCGGTTCCGACAGGGGTGAACATTCAGTACTTC	CASSLAVPTGVNIQYF
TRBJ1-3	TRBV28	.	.	TGTGCCAGCAGGGGGCCCTCTGGAAACACCATATATTTT	CASRGPSGNTIYF
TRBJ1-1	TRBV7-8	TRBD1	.	TGTGCCAGCAGCTTAAACCGACCTCCGGACAGGCAGAACACTGAAGCTTTCTTT	CASSLNRPPDRQNTEAFF
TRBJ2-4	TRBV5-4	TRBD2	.	TGTGCCAGCAGCCACCAGCGGGGGGCTGGGAACATTCAGTACTTC	CASSHQRGAGNIQYF
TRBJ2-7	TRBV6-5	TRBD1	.	TGTGCCAGCAGGGCGGGACAGGAGATCTACGAGCAGTACTTC	CASRAGQEIYEQYF
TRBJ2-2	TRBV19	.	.	TGTGCCAGTCAGGGTCGTTCCGGGGAGCTGTTTTTT	CASQGRSGELFF
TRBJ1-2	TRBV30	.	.	TGTGCCTGGAAGGACAGTCCCTATGGCTACACCTTC	CAWKDSPYGYTF
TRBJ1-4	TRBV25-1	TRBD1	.	TGTGCCAGCAGTGGGGGACAGGGGGCAACTAATGAAAAACTGTTTTTT	CASSGGQGATNEKLFF
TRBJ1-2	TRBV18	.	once	TGTGCCAGCTCACCCAGGACTCAGGGAGGGGATGGCTACACCTTC	CASSPRTQGGDGYTF
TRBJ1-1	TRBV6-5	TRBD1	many	TGTGCCAGCAGTTACCAGACAGGGATTACTGAAGCTTTCTTT	CASSYQTGITEAFF
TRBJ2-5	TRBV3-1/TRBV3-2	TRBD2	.	TGTGCCAGCAGTCGCGTAGCGGGGCACCAAGAGACCCAGTACTTC	CASSRVAGHQETQYF
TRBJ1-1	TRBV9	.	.	TGTGCCAGCAGCTCCCGACAGTCGAACACTGAAGCTTTCTTT	CASSSRQSNTEAFF
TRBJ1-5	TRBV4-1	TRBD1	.	TGCGCCAGCAGCCGGAACCGGGACAGGGCCGGTCAGCCCCAGCATTTT	CASSRNRDRAGQPQHF
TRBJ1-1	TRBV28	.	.	TGTGCCAGCAGAAGGAGCACTGAAGCTTTCTTT	CASRRSTEAFF
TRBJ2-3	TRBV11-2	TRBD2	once	TGTGCCAGCAGCTTTTTAGCGGGGGGGAGTACAGATACGCAGTATTTT	CASSFLAGGSTDTQYF
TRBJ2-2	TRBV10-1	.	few	TGCGCCAGCAGTACTAACACCGGGGAGCTGTTTTTT	CASSTNTGELFF
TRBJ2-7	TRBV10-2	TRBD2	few	TGCGCCAGCAGTGATCCGGCGGGGGGGCCGCAGGAGCAGTACTTC	CASSDPAGGPQEQYF
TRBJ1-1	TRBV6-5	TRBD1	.	TGTGCCAGCAGGGGACAGCAAAAAGCTTTCTTT	CASRGQQKAFF
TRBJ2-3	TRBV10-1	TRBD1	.	TGCGCCAGCAGCTTTTCGGGACAGCCGACAGATACGCAGTATTTT	CASSFSGQPTDTQYF
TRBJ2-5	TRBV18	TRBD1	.	TGTGCCAGCTCACCACCGATGGTGGAGACAGGGGGAAGAGAGACCCAGTACTTC	CASSPPMVETGGRETQYF
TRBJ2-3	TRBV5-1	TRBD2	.	TGCGCCAGCAGCTTGGACTTTTCTAGCGGGGGGAGAGATACGCAGTATTTT	CASSLDFSSGGRDTQYF
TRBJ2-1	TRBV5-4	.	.	TGTGCCAGCAGCTTGTCGTCAGGCTCCTACAATGAGCAGTTCTTC	CASSLSSGSYNEQFF
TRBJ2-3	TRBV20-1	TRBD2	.	TGCAGTGCTAGTCCCTTGACTAGCGTGAACACAGATACGCAGTATTTT	CSASPLTSVNTDTQYF
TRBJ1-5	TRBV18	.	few	TGTGCCAGCTCACCACCGGGGGGGAATCAGCCCCAGCATTTT	CASSPPGGNQPQHF
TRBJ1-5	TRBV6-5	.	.	TGTGCCAGCAGTTCAGGTGATAGCAATCAGCCCCAGCATTTT	CASSSGDSNQPQHF
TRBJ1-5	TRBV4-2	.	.	TGTGCCAGCAGCCAAGAGGGTAAATTGGGAGGGTTCAATCAGCCCCAGCATTTT	CASSQEGKLGGFNQPQHF
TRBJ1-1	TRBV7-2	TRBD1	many	TGTGCCAGCTCCGGACAGGGGGCTTTTGTAGGCACTGAAGCTTTCTTT	CASSGQGAFVGTEAFF
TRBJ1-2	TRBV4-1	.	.	TGCGCCAGCAGCCAAGATGTTCCTCCAAGGAGGGGCTACACCTTC	CASSQDVPPRRGYTF
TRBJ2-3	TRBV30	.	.	TGTGCCTGGAGTCATGGGAGATCCACAGATACGCAGTATTTT	CAWSHGRSTDTQYF
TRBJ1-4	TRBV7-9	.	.	TGTGCCAGCAGCGACGGGTTGTACTACCCCAATGAAAAACTGTTTTTT	CASSDGLYYPNEKLFF
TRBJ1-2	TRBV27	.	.	TGTGCCAGTGGGACATTCCACTATGGCTACACCTTC	CASGTFHYGYTF
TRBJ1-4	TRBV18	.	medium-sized	TGTGCCAGCTCACCATCCTTCGGGACTAATGAAAAACTGTTTTTT	CASSPSFGTNEKLFF
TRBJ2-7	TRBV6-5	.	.	TGTGCCACCCACGGGGTAGGGCCCTCCTACGAGCAGTACTTC	CATHGVGPSYEQYF
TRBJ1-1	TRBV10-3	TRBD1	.	TGTGCCATCAGCGAGACAGGGCCCCTCGAAGCTTTCTTT	CAISETGPLEAFF
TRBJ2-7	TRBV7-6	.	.	TGTGCCAGCAGCTTAGGGCAGACAGGTCCCTACGAGCAGTACTTC	CASSLGQTGPYEQYF
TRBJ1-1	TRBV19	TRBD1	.	TGTGCCAGTAACAGGGGTACTGAAGCTTTCTTT	CASNRGTEAFF
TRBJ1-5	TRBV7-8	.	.	TGTGCCAGCAGCTCCTCTAGCAATCAGCCCCAGCATTTT	CASSSSSNQPQHF
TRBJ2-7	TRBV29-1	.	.	TGCAGCGTGGGAGCAGGAGCCTCCTACGAGCAGTACTTC	CSVGAGASYEQYF
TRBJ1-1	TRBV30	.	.	TGTGCCTGGAGTGTAGGGGAGGGAGCTACCCGACTTTTGAACACTGAAGCTTTCTTT	CAWSVGEGATRLLNTEAFF
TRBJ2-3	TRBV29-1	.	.	TGCAGCGTTGATGAGCCCACAGATACGCAGTATTTT	CSVDEPTDTQYF
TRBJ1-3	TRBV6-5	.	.	TGTGCCAGCATCAGAGGGCCCGGAGGAAACACCATATATTTT	CASIRGPGGNTIYF
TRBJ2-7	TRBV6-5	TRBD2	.	TGTGCCAGCAGGCAGGGAGGGAACTACGAGCAGTACTTC	CASRQGGNYEQYF
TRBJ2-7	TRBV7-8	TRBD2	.	TGTGCCAGCAGCAACAAGCGGGGCCGCCCTGGCTCCTACGAGCAGTACTTC	CASSNKRGRPGSYEQYF
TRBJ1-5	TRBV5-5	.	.	TGTGCCAGCAGCCCCGATGCGGGGTACGGCAATCAGCCCCAGCATTTT	CASSPDAGYGNQPQHF
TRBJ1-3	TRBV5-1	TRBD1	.	TGCGCCAGCAGCGGACAGGGCGGAAACACCATATATTTT	CASSGQGGNTIYF
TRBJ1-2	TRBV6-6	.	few	TGTGCCAGCAGCCACGGAGGGCGGAGTGGCTACACCTTC	CASSHGGRSGYTF
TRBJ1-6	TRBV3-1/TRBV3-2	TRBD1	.	TGTGCCAGCAGCCTAGGACAGGGGGTGGATTCACCCCTCCACTTT	CASSLGQGVDSPLHF
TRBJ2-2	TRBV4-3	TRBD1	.	TGCGCCAGCAGCCAAGATCCCTATGGACAGGGGGCGAAGGGACTGTTTTTT	CASSQDPYGQGAKGLFF
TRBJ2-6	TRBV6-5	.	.	TGTGCCAGCTCCGATGAGGGTGGCGGGGCCAACGTCCTGACTTTC	CASSDEGGGANVLTF
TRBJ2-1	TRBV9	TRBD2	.	TGTGCCAGCAGCCCTTCGGGGCGGGGGGGCCGTGAGCAGTTCTTC	CASSPSGRGGREQFF
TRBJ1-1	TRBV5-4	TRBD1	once	TGTGCCAGCAGCTTGGGGACAGGGGGCAGGCTCAACACTGAAGCTTTCTTT	CASSLGTGGRLNTEAFF
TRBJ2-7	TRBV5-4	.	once	TGTGCCAGCAGCCTAAACGGGGGTTTATCCAGGGAGCAGTACTTC	CASSLNGGLSREQYF